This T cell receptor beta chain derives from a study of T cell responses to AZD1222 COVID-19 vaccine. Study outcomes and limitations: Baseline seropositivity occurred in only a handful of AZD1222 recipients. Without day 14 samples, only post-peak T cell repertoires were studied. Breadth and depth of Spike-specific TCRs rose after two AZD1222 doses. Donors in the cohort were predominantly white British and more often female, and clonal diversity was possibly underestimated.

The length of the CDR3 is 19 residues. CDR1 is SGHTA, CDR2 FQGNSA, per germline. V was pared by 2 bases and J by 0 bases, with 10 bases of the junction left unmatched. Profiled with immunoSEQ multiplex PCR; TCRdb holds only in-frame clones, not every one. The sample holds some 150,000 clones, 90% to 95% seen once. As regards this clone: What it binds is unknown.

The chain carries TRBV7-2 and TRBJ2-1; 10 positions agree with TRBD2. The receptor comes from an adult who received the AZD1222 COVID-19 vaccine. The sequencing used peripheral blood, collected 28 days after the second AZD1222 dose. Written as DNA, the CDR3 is TGTGCCAGCAGCTTACTTCTAGCGGGAGTACCCTCCTCCTACAATGAGCAGTTCTTC. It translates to CASSLLLAGVPSSYNEQFF.